The sequence of this T cell receptor (beta chain) was determined in a study of breast tumors, draining lymph nodes, adjacent tissues. This clonotype was seen repeatedly, ten times or more. TCRdb re-called the multiplex PCR reads with MiXCR, one entry per CDR3 protein. The repertoire consists of about 80,000 distinct CDR3 sequences, with under 25% occurring once and the leading ten covering around 2.5%. Axillary draining lymph nodes of breast cancer patients supplied the node samples. Unmatched junction bases numbered 5, after V lost 4 bases and J lost 3 bases. This CDR3 has 13 amino acids. CDR1 is SQVTM and CDR2 is ANQGSEA in the germline V gene.

The sequencing sample was made of axillary lymph node tissue. This chain connects TRBV29-1 to TRBJ2-7, with 8 bases lining up with TRBD1. The clonotype comes from a female donor with breast cancer. Some clones in this sample may be carry-over from other donors' samples. CDR3 DNA sequence: TGCAGCGTTGGACAGGGGCAGTTCTACGAGCAGTACTTC. Its translation is CSVGQGQFYEQYF.